This passage covers 10 T cell receptor beta chains from one sample sequenced in a study of T cell responses to AZD1222 COVID-19 vaccine. Profiled with immunoSEQ multiplex PCR; TCRdb holds only in-frame clones, not every one. The sample shows some 150,000 clones, approximately 95% of them seen only once. The sequencing used peripheral blood, collected on day 0 of AZD1222 vaccination. These receptors came from an adult in good health.

The V call is TRBV29-1, the J call TRBJ1-2; D ambiguous. Trimming cost V 6 bases and J 1 base, with 6 bases left between them. CDR1 and CDR2 (germline): SQVTM, ANQGSEA. There are 11 residues in the CDR3. For the CDR3, the DNA is TGCAGCGTCACAGTTAACTATGGCTACACCTTC. Its translation is CSVTVNYGYTF.

This chain joins TRBV18 and TRBJ2-3; unclear D gene. V shed 3 bases and J shed 4 bases, with 8 bases lying between them. Germline lookup yields CDR1 KGHSH and CDR2 LQKENI. The CDR3 is 13 residues long. CDR3: CASSPASSDTQYF. The CDR3 nucleotides read TGTGCCAGCTCACCCGCTAGTTCAGATACGCAGTATTTT.

This clone showed up just once. This chain connects TRBV18 to TRBJ1-5; D is undetermined. V was clipped by 2 bases and J by 3 bases, with 14 bases between them. The germline CDR1 and CDR2 sequences are KGHSH and LQKENI. CDR3 length: 16 residues. The CDR3 loop reads CASSPTEGRINQPQHF. The CDR3 DNA reads TGTGCCAGCTCACCAACGGAAGGACGGATCAATCAGCCCCAGCATTTT.

A few counts support this clone. The V gene is TRBV5-6, the J gene TRBJ1-1; no reliable D call. Looked up from germline, CDR1 is SGHDT and CDR2 is YYEEEE. This CDR3 contains 19 residues. V lost 0 bases and J lost 2, with 23 bases in between. The CDR3 DNA is TGTGCCAGCAGCTTGGATGTCGGAAGTTACATAGCACCAAACACTGAAGCTTTCTTT. It translates to CASSLDVGSYIAPNTEAFF.

The chain combines TRBV3-1 (or the pseudogene TRBV3-2) with TRBJ1-1; D remains unclear. The CDR3 runs 14 residues. V lost 1 base to trimming and J lost 6 bases, with 12 bases between them. From germline, CDR1 is LGHDT and CDR2 YNNKEL (reference sequence). CDR3 nucleotide sequence: TGTGCCAGCAGCCAAGTTAGCGTATCCTCTGAAGCTTTCTTT. Translating it yields CASSQVSVSSEAFF.

This sequence joins TRBV27 and TRBJ1-1, with D unresolved. This CDR3 spans 14 amino acids. The germline CDR1 and CDR2 sequences are MNHEY and SMNVEV (reference sequence). V lost 6 bases and J lost 1, with 12 bases in between. CDR3 residues: CASSRGQKNTEAFF. For the CDR3, the DNA is TGTGCCAGCAGCCGAGGGCAAAAGAACACTGAAGCTTTCTTT.

In this sample, this clone turned up once. CDR3 coding DNA: TGCAGCGCCCTTCGGGGGGGAAACTATGGCTACACCTTC. This encodes CSALRGGNYGYTF. The V call is TRBV29-1, the J call TRBJ1-2; D may be TRBD1 (5 bases). The CDR3 has 13 amino acids. Germline CDR1 is SQVTM and CDR2 is ANQGSEA. V lost 7 bases and J 2 bases, leaving 14 bases between the germline ends.

This sequence joins TRBV5-1 and TRBJ1-3; D remains unclear. Between the trimmed V and J ends, which lost 1 base and 0 bases, there was a span of 17 bases. In germline, CDR1 is SGHRS, CDR2 YFSETQ. The CDR3 extends over 18 amino acids. In nucleotides, the CDR3 is TGCGCCAGCAGCTTGAGGGCCACCTTTTCAGTCTCTGGAAACACCATATATTTT. It translates to CASSLRATFSVSGNTIYF.

The genes are TRBV5-4 and TRBJ2-1, with D possibly matching TRBD2 (6 bases). The germline V and J ends were trimmed by 4 bases and 0 bases, with 11 bases remaining between them. CDR1 SGHNT and CDR2 YYREEE come from the germline V gene (reference sequence). The CDR3 consists of 15 residues. This CDR3 is CASSRREISYNEQFF. The CDR3 bases are TGTGCCAGCAGCAGGCGGGAAATCTCCTACAATGAGCAGTTCTTC.

V gene TRBV20-1 combines with J gene TRBJ2-7, with 10 bases fitting TRBD2. CDR3 length: 14 amino acids. V lost 3 bases, J lost 3 bases, and 5 bases stayed unmatched. Germline V gene lookup returns CDR1 DFQATT and CDR2 SNEGSKA (reference sequence). The CDR3 DNA sequence: TGCAGTGCTAGTCGAGCGGGAGGGGTCTACGAGCAGTACTTC. This gives the protein CSASRAGGVYEQYF.